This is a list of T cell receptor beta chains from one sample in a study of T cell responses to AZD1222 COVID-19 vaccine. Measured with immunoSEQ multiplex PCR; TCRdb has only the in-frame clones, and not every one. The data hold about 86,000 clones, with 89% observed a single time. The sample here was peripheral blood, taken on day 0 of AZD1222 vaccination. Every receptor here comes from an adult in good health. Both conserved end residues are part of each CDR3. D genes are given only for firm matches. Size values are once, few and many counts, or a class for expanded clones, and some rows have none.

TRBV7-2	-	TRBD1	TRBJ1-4	CASSLLNRGGGEKLFF	TGTGCCAGCAGCCTACTAAACAGGGGCGGAGGGGAAAAACTGTTTTTT
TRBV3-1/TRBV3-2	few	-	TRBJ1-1	CASSTYMNTEAFF	TGTGCCAGCAGCACCTACATGAACACTGAAGCTTTCTTT
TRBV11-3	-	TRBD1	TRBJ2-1	CASRFTGQGDIRNEQFF	TGTGCCAGCAGATTTACGGGACAGGGTGATATTAGGAATGAGCAGTTCTTC
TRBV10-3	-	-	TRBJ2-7	CAISALDYEQYF	TGTGCCATCAGTGCTTTGGATTACGAGCAGTACTTC
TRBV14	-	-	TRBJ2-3	CASSPLQDTQYF	TGTGCCAGCAGCCCCCTCCAAGATACGCAGTATTTT
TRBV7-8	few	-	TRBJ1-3	CASSLQGISSGNTIYF	TGTGCCAGCAGCTTACAAGGGATCAGCTCTGGAAACACCATATATTTT
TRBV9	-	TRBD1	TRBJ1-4	CASSAGTGGGTNEKLFF	TGTGCCAGCAGCGCGGGGACAGGGGGCGGAACTAATGAAAAACTGTTTTTT
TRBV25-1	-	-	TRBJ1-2	CASSGGYGYTF	TGTGCCAGCAGTGGGGGGTACGGCTACACCTTC
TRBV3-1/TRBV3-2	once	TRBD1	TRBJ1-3	CASSQAPGGENTIYF	TGTGCCAGCAGCCAAGCACCAGGGGGGGAAAACACCATATATTTT
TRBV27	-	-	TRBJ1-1	CASSLLGGDLNTEAFF	TGTGCCAGCAGTTTATTAGGGGGGGACCTAAACACTGAAGCTTTCTTT
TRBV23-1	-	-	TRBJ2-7	CASSPSYQVDYEQYF	TGCGCCAGCAGTCCCTCCTACCAGGTAGACTACGAGCAGTACTTC
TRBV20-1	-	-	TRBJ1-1	CSVGGGTEAFF	TGCAGTGTAGGTGGGGGAACTGAAGCTTTCTTT
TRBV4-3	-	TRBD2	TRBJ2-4	CASSQEGREVAGVAKNIQYF	TGCGCCAGCAGCCAAGAGGGCCGTGAGGTAGCGGGGGTTGCCAAAAACATTCAGTACTTC
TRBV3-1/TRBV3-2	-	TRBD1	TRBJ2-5	CASSPPGGDHQETQYF	TGTGCCAGCAGCCCTCCAGGGGGCGATCACCAAGAGACCCAGTACTTC
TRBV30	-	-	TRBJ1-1	CAWSATFPTEAFF	TGTGCCTGGAGTGCTACGTTCCCCACTGAAGCTTTCTTT
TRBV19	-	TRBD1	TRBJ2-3	CASSLGTGGRYTQYF	TGTGCCAGTAGCCTAGGTACAGGGGGCAGGTATACGCAGTATTTT
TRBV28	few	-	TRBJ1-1	CASSLGWRMNTEAFF	TGTGCCAGCAGTCTAGGGTGGCGGATGAACACTGAAGCTTTCTTT
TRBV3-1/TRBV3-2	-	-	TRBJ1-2	CASSQEGGYGYTF	TGTGCCAGCAGCCAAGAAGGCGGCTATGGCTACACCTTC
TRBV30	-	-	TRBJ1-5	CAWSRGPDQPQHF	TGTGCCTGGAGCCGCGGCCCCGATCAGCCCCAGCATTTT
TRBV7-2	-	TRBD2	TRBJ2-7	CASSLAWSSGSRTYEQYF	TGTGCCAGCAGCTTAGCCTGGTCTAGCGGGTCTCGGACCTACGAGCAGTACTTC
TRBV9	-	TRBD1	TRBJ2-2	CASSGKQGASNTGELFF	TGTGCCAGCAGCGGAAAACAGGGGGCCTCGAACACCGGGGAGCTGTTTTTT
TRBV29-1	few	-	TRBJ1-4	CSVAGPPTNEKLFF	TGCAGCGTTGCGGGGCCCCCAACTAATGAAAAACTGTTTTTT
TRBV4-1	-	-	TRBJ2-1	CASSQESDYNEQFF	TGCGCCAGCAGCCAAGAGAGTGACTACAATGAGCAGTTCTTC
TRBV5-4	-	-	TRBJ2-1	CASSLGGTARNEQFF	TGTGCCAGCAGCTTGGGGGGGACGGCGAGGAATGAGCAGTTCTTC
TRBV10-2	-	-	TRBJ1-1	CASTWGEQNTEAFF	TGCGCCAGCACATGGGGGGAGCAGAACACTGAAGCTTTCTTT
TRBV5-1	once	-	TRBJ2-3	CASSGDWEDTQYF	TGCGCCAGCAGCGGGGACTGGGAAGATACGCAGTATTTT
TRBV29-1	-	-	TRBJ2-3	CSVEDLPGHSGRQYF	TGCAGCGTTGAAGATCTACCAGGCCACTCGGGTAGGCAGTATTTT
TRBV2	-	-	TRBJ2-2	CASTLDRGAGELFF	TGTGCCAGCACCCTAGACAGAGGAGCCGGGGAGCTGTTTTTT
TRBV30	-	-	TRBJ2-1	CAWSVLGEQFF	TGTGCCTGGAGTGTGCTGGGAGAGCAGTTCTTC
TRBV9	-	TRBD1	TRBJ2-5	CASSAGQGLQETQYF	TGTGCCAGCAGCGCGGGACAGGGACTCCAAGAGACCCAGTACTTC
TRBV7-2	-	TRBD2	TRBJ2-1	CATTRSGGAYNEQFF	TGTGCCACTACGAGGAGCGGGGGGGCCTACAATGAGCAGTTCTTC
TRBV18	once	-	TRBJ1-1	CASSPPYMNRNTEAFF	TGTGCCAGCTCACCACCCTATATGAACAGGAACACTGAAGCTTTCTTT
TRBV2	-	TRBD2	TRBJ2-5	CASRGLATEETQYF	TGTGCCAGCAGGGGACTAGCGACCGAGGAGACCCAGTACTTC
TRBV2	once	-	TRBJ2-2	CASSEGNTGELFF	TGTGCCAGCAGTGAAGGGAACACCGGGGAGCTGTTTTTT
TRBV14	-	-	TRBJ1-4	CASSSTGEKLFF	TGTGCCAGCAGCTCGACCGGGGAAAAACTGTTTTTT
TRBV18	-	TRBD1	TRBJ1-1	CASSPLEQGENTEAFF	TGTGCCAGCTCACCACTGGAACAGGGGGAAAACACTGAAGCTTTCTTT
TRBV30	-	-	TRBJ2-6	CAWTNGLSGANVLTF	TGTGCCTGGACAAACGGGCTCTCTGGGGCCAACGTCCTGACTTTC